The clone carrying this T cell receptor (beta chain) was picked up a small number of times. The sample belongs to a study of lung T cells in sarcoidosis with Löfgren's syndrome. This CDR3 has 12 amino acids. Germline CDR1 LGHDT, CDR2 YNNKEL (reference sequence). Losses at the gene ends were 2 bases for V and 5 bases for J; bases not matched to a gene: 0. MiXCR was run by TCRdb on the reads, yielding one entry per CDR3 protein. The sample carries several thousand distinct CDR3 sequences, roughly 21% recorded once. This clonotype was obtained from a human donor with sarcoidosis (Löfgren's syndrome or another form), or a control subject (not recorded which). V and J are TRBV3-1 and TRBJ2-7; the match to TRBD1 covers 7 bases. The sequencing input was CD4+ T cells from bronchoalveolar lavage fluid. CDR3 residues: CASSQTGDEQYF. CDR3 in DNA: TGTGCCAGCAGCCAAACAGGGGACGAGCAGTACTTC.